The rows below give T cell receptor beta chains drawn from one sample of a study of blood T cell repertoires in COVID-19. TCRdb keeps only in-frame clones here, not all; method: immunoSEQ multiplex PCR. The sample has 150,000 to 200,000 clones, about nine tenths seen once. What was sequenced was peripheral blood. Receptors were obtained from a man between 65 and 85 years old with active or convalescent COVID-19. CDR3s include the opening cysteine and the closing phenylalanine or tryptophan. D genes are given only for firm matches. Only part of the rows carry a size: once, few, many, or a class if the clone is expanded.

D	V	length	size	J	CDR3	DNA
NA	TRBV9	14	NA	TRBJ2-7	CASSATTGIDEQYF	TGTGCCAGCAGCGCAACTACAGGGATCGACGAGCAGTACTTC
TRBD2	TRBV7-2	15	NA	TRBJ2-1	CASRKTSVKYNEQFF	TGTGCCAGCAGGAAAACTAGCGTCAAATACAATGAGCAGTTCTTC
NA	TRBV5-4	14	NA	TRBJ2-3	CASSFTTGTDTQYF	TGTGCCAGCAGCTTTACAACCGGCACAGATACGCAGTATTTT
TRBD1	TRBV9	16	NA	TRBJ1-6	CASSVYQGQGNSPLHF	TGTGCCAGCAGCGTATATCAAGGACAGGGGAATTCACCCCTCCACTTT
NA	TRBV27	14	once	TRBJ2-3	CASSPTWPPDTQYF	TGTGCCAGCAGCCCCACCTGGCCGCCAGATACGCAGTATTTT
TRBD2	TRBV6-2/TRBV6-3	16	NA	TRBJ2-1	CASSPGTSGGYNEQFF	TGTGCCAGCAGTCCCGGGACTAGCGGGGGCTACAATGAGCAGTTCTTC
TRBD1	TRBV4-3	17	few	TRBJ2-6	CASSPSDRGAGANVLTF	TGCGCCAGCAGCCCATCCGACAGGGGGGCTGGGGCCAACGTCCTGACTTTC
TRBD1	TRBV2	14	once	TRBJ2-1	CATSRDRGRDEQFF	TGTGCCACTTCGCGGGACAGGGGCCGTGATGAGCAGTTCTTC
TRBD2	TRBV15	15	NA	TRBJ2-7	CATSALAGSSYEQYF	TGTGCCACCAGCGCCCTAGCGGGAAGCTCCTACGAGCAGTACTTC
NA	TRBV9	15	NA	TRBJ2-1	CASSVGSTSGNEQFF	TGTGCCAGCAGCGTAGGATCAACGTCAGGGAATGAGCAGTTCTTC
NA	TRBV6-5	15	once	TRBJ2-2	CASTIGQTNTGELFF	TGTGCCAGCACCATTGGACAGACGAACACCGGGGAGCTGTTTTTT
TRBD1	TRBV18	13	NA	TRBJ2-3	CASSPHRGDTQYF	TGTGCCAGCTCACCCCACAGGGGAGATACGCAGTATTTT
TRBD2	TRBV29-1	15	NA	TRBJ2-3	CRAGGGMMGTDTQYF	TGCCGCGCCGGGGGGGGGATGATGGGCACAGATACGCAGTATTTT
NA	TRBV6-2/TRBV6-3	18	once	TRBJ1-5	CASSYSAGGPVWNQPQHF	TGTGCCAGCAGTTACTCCGCAGGTGGGCCCGTTTGGAATCAGCCCCAGCATTTT
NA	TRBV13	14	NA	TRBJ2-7	CASSPQNRYDEQYF	TGTGCCAGCAGCCCACAGAACAGGTACGACGAGCAGTACTTC
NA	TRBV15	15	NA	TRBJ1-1	CATSRDFAGNTEAFF	TGTGCCACCAGCAGAGATTTTGCGGGGAACACTGAAGCTTTCTTT
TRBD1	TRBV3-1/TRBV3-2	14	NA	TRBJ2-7	CASSRNRGYYEQYF	TGTGCCAGCAGCCGTAACAGGGGTTATTACGAGCAGTACTTC
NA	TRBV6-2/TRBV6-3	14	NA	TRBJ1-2	CASTPAGGADGYTF	TGTGCCAGCACCCCCGCGGGGGGCGCAGATGGCTACACCTTC